The clone carrying this T cell receptor (beta chain) was detected many times. Antigen: not known. Unique molecular identifiers were carried by the TCR beta cDNA libraries. From the PCR reads, TCRdb called clonotypes with MiXCR, one entry per CDR3 protein. The sample records about 760,000 distinct CDR3 sequences, 30% being singletons. This sample stems from a study of post-analysis software for immune sequencing data. Across the study: Recorded disease courses covered relapsing-remitting, secondary progressive and progressive-relapsing multiple sclerosis. Some patients had no subtype annotation. Findings and limits, study-wide: Significantly decreased normalized Chao1 diversity was recorded for multiple sclerosis patients relative to controls. Patients had higher frequencies than controls of five TRBV segments, including TRBV5-6, TRBV5-1 and TRBV20-1.

This CDR3 has 19 residues. V was pared by 5 bases and J by 1 base, with 18 bases of the junction left unmatched. The sequenced sample was blood. The origin of this receptor is a girl aged 5-17 years with multiple sclerosis. This rearrangement joins TRBV12-3 or TRBV12-4 to TRBJ1-1, with 8 bases that match TRBD1. The CDR3 DNA reads TGTGCCAGCAGTACCTATTCTATGGACAGGGAGAAAAGGAACACTGAAGCTTTCTTT. Translated, it gives CASSTYSMDREKRNTEAFF.